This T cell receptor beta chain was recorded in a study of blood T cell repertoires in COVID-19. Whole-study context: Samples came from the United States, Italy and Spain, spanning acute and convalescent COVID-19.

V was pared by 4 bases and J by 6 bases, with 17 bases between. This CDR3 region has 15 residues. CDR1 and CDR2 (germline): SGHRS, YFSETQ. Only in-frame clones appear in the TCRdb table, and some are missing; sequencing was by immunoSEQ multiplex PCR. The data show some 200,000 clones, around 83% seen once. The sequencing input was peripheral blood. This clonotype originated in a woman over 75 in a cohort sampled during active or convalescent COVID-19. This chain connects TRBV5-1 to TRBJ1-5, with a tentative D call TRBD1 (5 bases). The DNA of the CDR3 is TGCGCCAGCAGCCCGGACGGGGTCGGGGGTCAGCCCCAGCATTTT. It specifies CASSPDGVGGQPQHF.